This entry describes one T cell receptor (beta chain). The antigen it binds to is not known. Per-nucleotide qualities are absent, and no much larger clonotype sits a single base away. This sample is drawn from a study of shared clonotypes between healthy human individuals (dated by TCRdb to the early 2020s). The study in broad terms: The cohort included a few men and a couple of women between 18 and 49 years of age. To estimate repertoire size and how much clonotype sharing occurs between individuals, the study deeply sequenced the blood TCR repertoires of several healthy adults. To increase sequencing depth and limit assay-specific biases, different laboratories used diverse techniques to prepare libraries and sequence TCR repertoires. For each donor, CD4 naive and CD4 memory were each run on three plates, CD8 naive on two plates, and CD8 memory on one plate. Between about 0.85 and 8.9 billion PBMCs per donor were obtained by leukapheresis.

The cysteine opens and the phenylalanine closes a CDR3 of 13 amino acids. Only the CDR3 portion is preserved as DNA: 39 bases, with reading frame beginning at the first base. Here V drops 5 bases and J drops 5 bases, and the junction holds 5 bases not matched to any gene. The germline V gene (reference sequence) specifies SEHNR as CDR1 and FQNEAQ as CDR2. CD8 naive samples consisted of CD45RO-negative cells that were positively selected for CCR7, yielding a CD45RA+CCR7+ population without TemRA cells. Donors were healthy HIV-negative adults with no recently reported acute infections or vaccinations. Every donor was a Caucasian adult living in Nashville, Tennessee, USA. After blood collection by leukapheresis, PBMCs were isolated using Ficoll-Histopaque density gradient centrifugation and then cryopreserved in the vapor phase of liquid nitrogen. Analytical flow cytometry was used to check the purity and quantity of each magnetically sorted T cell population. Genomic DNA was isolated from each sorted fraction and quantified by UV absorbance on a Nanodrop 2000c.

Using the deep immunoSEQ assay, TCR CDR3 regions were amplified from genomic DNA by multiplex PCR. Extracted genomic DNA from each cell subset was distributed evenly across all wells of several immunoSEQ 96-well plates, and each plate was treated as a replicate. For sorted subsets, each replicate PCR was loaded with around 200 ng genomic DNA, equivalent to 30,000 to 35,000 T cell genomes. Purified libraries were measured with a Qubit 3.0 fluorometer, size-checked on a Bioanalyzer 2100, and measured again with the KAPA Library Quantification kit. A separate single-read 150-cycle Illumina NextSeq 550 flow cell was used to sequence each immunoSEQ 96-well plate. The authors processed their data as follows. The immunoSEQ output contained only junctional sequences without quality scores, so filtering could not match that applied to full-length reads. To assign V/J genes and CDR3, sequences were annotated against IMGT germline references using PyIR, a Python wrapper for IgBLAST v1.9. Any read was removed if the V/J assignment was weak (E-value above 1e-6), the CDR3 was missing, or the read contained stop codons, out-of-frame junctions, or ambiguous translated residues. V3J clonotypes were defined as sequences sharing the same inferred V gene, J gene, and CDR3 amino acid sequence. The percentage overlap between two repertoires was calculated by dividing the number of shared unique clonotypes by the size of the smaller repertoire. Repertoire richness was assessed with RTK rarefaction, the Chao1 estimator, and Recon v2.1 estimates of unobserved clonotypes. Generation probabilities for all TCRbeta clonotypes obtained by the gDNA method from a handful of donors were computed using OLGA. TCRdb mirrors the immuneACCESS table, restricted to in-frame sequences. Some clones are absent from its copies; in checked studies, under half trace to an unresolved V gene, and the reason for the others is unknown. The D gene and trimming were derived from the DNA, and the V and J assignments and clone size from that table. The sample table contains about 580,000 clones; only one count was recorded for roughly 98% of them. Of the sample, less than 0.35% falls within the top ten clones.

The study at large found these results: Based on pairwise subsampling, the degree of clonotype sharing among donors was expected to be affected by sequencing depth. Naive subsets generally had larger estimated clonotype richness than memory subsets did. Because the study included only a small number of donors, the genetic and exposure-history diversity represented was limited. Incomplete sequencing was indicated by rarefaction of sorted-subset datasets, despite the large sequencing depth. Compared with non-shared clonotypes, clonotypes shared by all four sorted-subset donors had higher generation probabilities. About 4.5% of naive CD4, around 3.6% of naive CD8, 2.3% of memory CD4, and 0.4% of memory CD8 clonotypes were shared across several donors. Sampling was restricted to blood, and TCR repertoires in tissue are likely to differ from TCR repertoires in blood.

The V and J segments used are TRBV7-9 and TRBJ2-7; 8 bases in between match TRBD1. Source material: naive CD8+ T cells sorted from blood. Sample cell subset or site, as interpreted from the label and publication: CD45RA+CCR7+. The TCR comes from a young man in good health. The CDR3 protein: CASSPRGRNEQYF. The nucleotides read TGTGCCAGCAGCCCCAGGGGGCGCAACGAGCAGTACTTC.